A single sample gave rise to the 12 T cell receptor beta chains below, sequenced in a study of blood T cells in healthy people across ages. Alongside a J-beta primer mix, a sample-barcoded 5' primer served in a second PCR lasting about 7 to 11 cycles. TCRdb passed the 5' RACE reads through MiXCR, listing each CDR3 protein once. The sample has more than 900,000 distinct CDR3 sequences, under 30% seen once. The same data also went into a second study, on T cells of mothers and their children.

The material sequenced was blood. Receptor source: a girl aged 2 to 10 in good health.

This clonotype was detected a few times. The gene calls are TRBV20-1 and TRBJ2-5; D might be TRBD1 (5 bases). The J call is doubtful: the DNA matches TRBJ2-1 better. The CDR3 totals 11 residues. Looked up from germline, CDR1 is DFQATT and CDR2 is SNEGSKA (reference sequence). In nucleotides, the CDR3 is TGCAGTCCAACAGGATACAATGAGCAGTTCTTC. This gives the protein CSPTGYNEQFF.

This clonotype was counted only a few times. This sequence joins TRBV29-1 and TRBJ2-1; a weak D match, TRBD1 (6 bases). Looked up from germline, CDR1 is SQVTM and CDR2 is ANQGSEA. CDR3 length equals 15 residues. V gave up 3 bases and J gave up 0 bases, with 12 bases separating them. The CDR3 nucleotides read TGCAGCGTTGATGGGACACGTTCCTCCTACAATGAGCAGTTCTTC. Its protein product is CSVDGTRSSYNEQFF.

This clonotype has more than one count but fewer than ten. This chain connects TRBV6-5 to TRBJ2-2, with D perhaps TRBD1 (6 bases). This CDR3 comprises 13 residues. Trimming left V 5 bases short and J 9 bases short, with 13 bases between. Germline lookup yields CDR1 MNHEY and CDR2 SVGAGI. CDR3 DNA sequence: TGTGCCAGCAGTGACAGGAGAACCAGGGAGCTGTTTTTT. Encoded protein: CASSDRRTRELFF.

The chain combines TRBV20-1 with TRBJ2-5; D is uncertain. Germline values: CDR1 DFQATT, CDR2 SNEGSKA (reference sequence). V was pared by 0 bases and J by 1 base, with 9 bases between. The CDR3 is made up of 14 amino acids. This CDR3 is CSARDGGRQETQYF. The CDR3 bases are TGCAGTGCTAGAGATGGCGGTCGCCAAGAGACCCAGTACTTC.

This clonotype was counted only a few times. J is TRBJ2-1 and V is TRBV20-1; D remains ambiguous. The length of the CDR3 is 16 residues. Germline-derived CDR1 and CDR2 are DFQATT and SNEGSKA (reference sequence). Deletions cut 0 bases from V and 3 bases from J, with 15 bases between. The DNA of the CDR3 is TGCAGTGCTAGAGATAGTGAGACGGGTATCTACAATGAGCAGTTCTTC. It is translated as CSARDSETGIYNEQFF.

This clonotype was seen only a few times. This sequence joins TRBV7-3 and TRBJ2-2, with 11 bases identical to TRBD2. Trimming removed 0 bases from V and 4 bases from J; junction bases left unmatched: 10. CDR1 SGHTA and CDR2 FQGTGA come from the germline V gene. This CDR3 has 19 residues. CDR3 sequence (DNA): TGTGCCAGCAGCTTAACAGGAATAGCGGGGGGGCCGGGCACCGGGGAGCTGTTTTTT. Amino acid sequence: CASSLTGIAGGPGTGELFF.

The chain employs TRBV7-2 and TRBJ1-3; no firm D call. V was trimmed by 5 bases and J by 1 base, leaving 12 bases between them. The CDR3 runs to 15 residues. In germline, CDR1 is SGHTA, CDR2 FQGNSA. As DNA, the CDR3 is TGTGCCAGCAGCACCGAGGGAGGGTCTGGAAACACCATATATTTT. It specifies CASSTEGGSGNTIYF.

This sequence joins TRBV29-1 and TRBJ1-4, with 7 positions matching TRBD1. This CDR3 spans 13 amino acids. The germline V gene has CDR1 SQVTM and CDR2 ANQGSEA. This chain's CDR3 is CTYRRGPNEKLFF. The DNA for the CDR3 is TGCACCTACAGGAGGGGGCCTAATGAAAAACTGTTTTTT.

The chain couples TRBV29-1 to TRBJ2-1, with 7 bases fitting TRBD1. The end of the DNA fits TRBJ2-7 better, so the J call may be wrong. The CDR3 length is 13 residues. Per the germline V gene, CDR1 is SQVTM and CDR2 is ANQGSEA. The CDR3 nucleotides are TGCAGCGGACGGGACAGAATCTCCTACGAGCAGTACTTC. Its translation is CSGRDRISYEQYF.

This chain links TRBV5-5 with TRBJ2-2; 7 nucleotides match TRBD2. This CDR3 is built from 16 residues. Germline-derived CDR1 and CDR2 are SGHKS and YYEKEE (reference sequence). V dropped 0 bases and J dropped 4; count of bases not matched to a gene: 6. Written as DNA, the CDR3 is TGTGCCAGCAGCTTGGATGGACTAGGGTCCACCGGGGAGCTGTTTTTT. Translation: CASSLDGLGSTGELFF. Complete variable domain (other parts from reference TRBV5-5 and TRBJ2-2): DAGVTQSPTHLIKTRGQQVTLRCSPISGHKSVSWYQQVLGQGPQFIFQYYEKEERGRGNFPDRFSARQFPNYSSELNVNALLLGDSALYLCASSLDGLGSTGELFFGEGSRLTVL.

The V gene is TRBV18, the J gene TRBJ1-1; possible D gene TRBD1, 5 bases. Germline assignment: CDR1 KGHSH and CDR2 LQKENI. Trimming shortened V by 6 bases and J by 0 bases, and 11 bases separated the two germline ends. The CDR3 totals 14 residues. Written as DNA, the CDR3 is TGTGCCAGCTCCTGGGAGACAGTGAACACTGAAGCTTTCTTT. Translating it yields CASSWETVNTEAFF.

The chain has TRBV6-5 and TRBJ1-2, with unresolved D. V shed 0 bases and J shed 4 bases, with 6 bases lying between them. CDR3 length equals 13 residues. Per germline, CDR1 MNHEY and CDR2 SVGAGI. CDR3 sequence reads: CASSYSGSYGYTF. The CDR3 bases are TGTGCCAGCAGTTACTCGGGCAGCTATGGCTACACCTTC.